This is a list of T cell receptor beta chains from one sample in a study of cytomegalovirus exposure and HLA in healthy donors. Using immunoSEQ multiplex PCR, the repertoire was profiled, and TCRdb retains in-frame clones only, with some absent. The data show about 170,000 clones, with about 80% seen just once and over 1.2% held by the top ten. The sequenced sample consisted of PBMCs. Receptor source: a girl aged 5 to 17 in good health and CMV-seropositive. CDR3s include the opening cysteine and the closing phenylalanine or tryptophan. Each record gives: clone size, D gene, J gene, V gene, CDR3 protein, CDR3 DNA. D genes are given only for firm matches. Size is stated for part of the rows, as once, few or many counts, or as a class when the clone is expanded.

.,.,TRBJ1-1,TRBV7-3,CASSPTGTVNTEAFF,TGTGCCAGCAGCCCTACAGGTACAGTGAACACTGAAGCTTTCTTT
.,.,TRBJ1-2,TRBV19,CASSIAQSRNYGYTF,TGTGCCAGTAGTATAGCACAGTCCAGGAACTATGGCTACACCTTC
.,TRBD1,TRBJ2-7,TRBV5-6,CASTYPRQGADEQYF,TGTGCCAGCACCTACCCCCGACAGGGGGCGGACGAGCAGTACTTC
.,.,TRBJ2-3,TRBV7-3,CASSSSGADTQYF,TGTGCCAGCAGCTCCTCAGGGGCAGATACGCAGTATTTT
.,TRBD1,TRBJ1-2,TRBV6-5,CASSQTDRVGSYTF,TGTGCCAGCAGTCAGACGGACAGGGTCGGGAGCTACACCTTC
.,.,TRBJ2-7,TRBV2,CASSKQGRAYEQYF,TGTGCCAGCAGCAAACAGGGTAGGGCCTACGAGCAGTACTTC
.,.,TRBJ2-1,TRBV7-9,CASSYLRDHSNEQFF,TGTGCCAGCAGCTACCTACGGGATCACAGCAATGAGCAGTTCTTC
.,TRBD1,TRBJ2-3,TRBV18,CASSPLTGGGTDTQYF,TGTGCCAGCTCACCCCTGACAGGGGGCGGCACAGATACGCAGTATTTT
.,.,TRBJ1-4,TRBV2,CASIKDSTNEKLFF,TGTGCCAGCATCAAGGACTCGACTAATGAAAAACTGTTTTTT
few,TRBD2,TRBJ2-7,TRBV5-6,CASSWGLYEQYF,TGTGCCAGCAGCTGGGGACTATACGAGCAGTACTTC
.,.,TRBJ2-3,TRBV4-3,CASSSYAGETDTQYF,TGCGCCAGCAGCTCATATGCTGGGGAGACAGATACGCAGTATTTT
.,TRBD1,TRBJ1-3,TRBV7-9,CASSFLQGFTGNTIYF,TGTGCCAGCAGCTTCCTACAGGGGTTCACTGGAAACACCATATATTTT
.,TRBD2,TRBJ2-3,TRBV7-6,CASSLGLAETDTQYF,TGTGCCAGCAGCTTAGGACTAGCGGAGACAGATACGCAGTATTTT
.,.,TRBJ1-5,TRBV27,CASSLGFQGNQPQHF,TGTGCCAGCAGTTTAGGGTTTCAGGGCAATCAGCCCCAGCATTTT
.,TRBD1,TRBJ1-2,TRBV5-1,CASSTGTGGGYTF,TGCGCCAGCAGCACCGGGACAGGGGGTGGCTACACCTTC
.,.,TRBJ2-4,TRBV11-2,CASSSLRWDIQYF,TGTGCCAGCAGCTCTCTCAGGTGGGACATTCAGTACTTC
.,TRBD1,TRBJ2-7,TRBV11-2,CASSSRQGAREQYF,TGTGCCAGCAGCTCGAGACAGGGGGCGCGCGAGCAGTACTTC
.,TRBD2,TRBJ2-2,TRBV28,CASSPSGTSFGELFF,TGTGCCAGCAGCCCTTCCGGGACTAGTTTCGGGGAGCTGTTTTTT
.,TRBD1,TRBJ2-2,TRBV7-2,CASSLRGWGQGVTGELFF,TGTGCCAGCAGCCTCAGGGGGTGGGGACAGGGGGTGACCGGGGAGCTGTTTTTT
.,.,TRBJ1-5,TRBV27,CASRTGYSNQPQHF,TGTGCCAGCAGAACAGGATATAGCAATCAGCCCCAGCATTTT
.,.,TRBJ1-4,TRBV2,CASSESVYEKLFF,TGTGCCAGCAGTGAAAGCGTATATGAAAAACTGTTTTTT
.,TRBD2,TRBJ2-3,TRBV9,CASSTTSASTDTQYF,TGTGCCAGCAGCACCACTAGCGCAAGCACAGATACGCAGTATTTT
.,TRBD2,TRBJ2-2,TRBV7-3,CASSLSVRLAGGTGELFF,TGTGCCAGCAGCTTAAGTGTGCGCCTAGCGGGAGGGACCGGGGAGCTGTTTTTT
.,.,TRBJ1-1,TRBV5-4,CASSLKGSTEAFF,TGTGCCAGCAGCTTGAAGGGGTCCACTGAAGCTTTCTTT
.,TRBD2,TRBJ2-1,TRBV7-8,CASSFGLAGGKHEQFF,TGTGCCAGCAGCTTTGGACTAGCGGGAGGTAAGCATGAGCAGTTCTTC
.,.,TRBJ1-2,TRBV30,CAWNPASMRYTF,TGTGCCTGGAATCCTGCCTCTATGCGCTACACCTTC
.,.,TRBJ2-2,TRBV7-6,CASSLLSNTGELFF,TGTGCCAGCAGCTTATTATCGAACACCGGGGAGCTGTTTTTT
.,TRBD1,TRBJ1-3,TRBV5-6,CASSQDRGLGQYSGNTIYF,TGTGCCAGCAGTCAGGACAGGGGGCTCGGGCAGTACTCTGGAAACACCATATATTTT
.,TRBD2,TRBJ2-1,TRBV7-2,CASSASGGNYNEQFF,TGTGCCAGCAGCGCTAGCGGGGGGAACTACAATGAGCAGTTCTTC
.,.,TRBJ1-5,TRBV6-5,CASSYSRGFLQPQHF,TGTGCCAGCAGTTACTCGAGAGGATTTCTTCAGCCCCAGCATTTT
.,TRBD1,TRBJ1-1,TRBV29-1,CSVPTGGTEAFF,TGCAGCGTTCCCACAGGGGGCACTGAAGCTTTCTTT
.,TRBD1,TRBJ1-3,TRBV29-1,CSVEGTGKGAIYF,TGCAGCGTTGAAGGGACAGGCAAGGGCGCCATATATTTT
.,TRBD2,TRBJ2-2,TRBV7-6,CASSKGLAGSGELFF,TGTGCCAGCAGCAAGGGACTAGCGGGATCCGGGGAGCTGTTTTTT
.,.,TRBJ1-1,TRBV6-1,CASSVSGYTEAFF,TGTGCCAGCAGTGTGAGCGGCTACACTGAAGCTTTCTTT
.,.,TRBJ2-7,TRBV5-1,CASSLRTGRADYEQYF,TGCGCCAGCAGCCTAAGGACAGGGAGGGCCGACTACGAGCAGTACTTC
.,.,TRBJ1-5,TRBV7-3,CASSSGPWRHSNQPQHF,TGTGCCAGCAGCTCCGGCCCCTGGCGGCATAGCAATCAGCCCCAGCATTTT
.,.,TRBJ2-1,TRBV13,CASSVLGPPGEQFF,TGTGCCAGCAGCGTCCTGGGGCCCCCTGGTGAGCAGTTCTTC
.,.,TRBJ1-1,TRBV4-1,CASSQPRVRSSRNTEAFF,TGCGCCAGCAGCCAACCCCGGGTAAGAAGTTCCAGGAACACTGAAGCTTTCTTT
.,TRBD1,TRBJ1-4,TRBV10-1,CASSEGGQGEKLFF,TGCGCCAGCAGTGAGGGAGGACAGGGTGAAAAACTGTTTTTT
once,TRBD1,TRBJ1-1,TRBV4-2,CASSRDRESTEAFF,TGTGCCAGCAGCCGAGACAGGGAAAGCACTGAAGCTTTCTTT
.,.,TRBJ2-7,TRBV7-9,CSSSWDSSYEQYF,TGTTCCAGCAGCTGGGACTCTTCCTACGAGCAGTACTTC
once,TRBD1,TRBJ1-2,TRBV28,CASRSGTVRDF,TGTGCCAGCAGATCCGGGACAGTAAGGGACTTC
.,TRBD1,TRBJ2-7,TRBV5-1,CASSPDRGEDEQYF,TGCGCCAGCAGCCCCGACAGGGGGGAAGACGAGCAGTACTTC
.,TRBD2,TRBJ2-1,TRBV19,CASSISLAGLGEQFF,TGTGCCAGTAGTATAAGCCTAGCGGGTTTGGGGGAGCAGTTCTTC
.,.,TRBJ2-1,TRBV6-6,CASSVYRAGNEQFF,TGTGCCAGCAGTGTATACCGTGCGGGGAATGAGCAGTTCTTC
.,TRBD1,TRBJ2-1,TRBV2,CASRLGQGDYNEQFF,TGTGCCAGCAGATTAGGACAGGGAGACTACAATGAGCAGTTCTTC